The clone carrying this T cell receptor beta chain was recorded once. Here immunoSEQ multiplex PCR was the method, and the copy in TCRdb shows in-frame clones only, minus some. The profile shows about 56,000 clones, over 85% of them singletons. In germline, CDR1 is SGHNT, CDR2 YYREEE (reference sequence). V dropped 4 bases and J dropped 5; count of bases not matched to a gene: 8. CDR3 length: 15 residues. The sample is drawn from a study of technical replicates of blood from a few donors. Material for sequencing was PBMCs. The genes are TRBV5-4 and TRBJ2-5, with 10 bases aligning to TRBD1. The sequence was collected from a human donor in good health. Some clones in this sample may be carry-over from other donors' samples. CDR3 region: CASSRPGQGGETQYF. In DNA, the CDR3 is TGTGCCAGCAGCCGCCCCGGACAGGGGGGGGAGACCCAGTACTTC.